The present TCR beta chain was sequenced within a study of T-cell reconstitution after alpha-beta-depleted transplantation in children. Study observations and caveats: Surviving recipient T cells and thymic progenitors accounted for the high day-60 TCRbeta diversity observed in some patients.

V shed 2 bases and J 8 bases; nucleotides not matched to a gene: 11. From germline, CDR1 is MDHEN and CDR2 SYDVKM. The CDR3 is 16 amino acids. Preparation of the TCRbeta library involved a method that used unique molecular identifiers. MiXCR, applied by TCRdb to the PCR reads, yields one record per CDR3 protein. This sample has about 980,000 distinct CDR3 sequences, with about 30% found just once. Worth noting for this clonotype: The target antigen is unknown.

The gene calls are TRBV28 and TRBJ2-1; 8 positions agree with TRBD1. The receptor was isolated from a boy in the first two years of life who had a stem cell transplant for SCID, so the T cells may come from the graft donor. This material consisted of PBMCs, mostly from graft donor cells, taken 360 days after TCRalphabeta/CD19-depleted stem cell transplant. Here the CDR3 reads CASSLKGSRGHYEQFF. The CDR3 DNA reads TGTGCCAGCAGTTTAAAGGGTAGCAGGGGGCACTATGAGCAGTTCTTC.